One sample yielded the 24 T cell receptor beta chains listed below, sequenced in a study of cytomegalovirus exposure and HLA in healthy donors (dated by TCRdb to the late 2010s). The library was produced with the immunoSEQ multiplex PCR assay. Held by TCRdb, this immuneACCESS table contains in-frame sequences only and omits some clones. Under half of the omission traces to an unresolved V gene where checked; the cause of the rest is unknown. The sample table shows approximately 100,000 clones, and approximately 90% are seen once. The top ten clonotypes cover roughly 2% of the sample. The sequenced material came from PBMCs. All receptors derive from a woman aged 18-29 years in good health and CMV-seropositive.

This clone has a handful of counts. The chain uses TRBV19 and TRBJ2-7; D not resolved. The V gene lost 5 bases and the J gene lost 5 bases, with 4 bases spanning the gap. The germline V gene encodes CDR1 LNHDA and CDR2 SQIVND (reference sequence). This CDR3 comprises 10 residues. As DNA, the CDR3 is TGTGCCAGTAGTGGCAACGAGCAGTACTTC. It is translated as CASSGNEQYF.

This chain links TRBV5-3 with TRBJ2-5, with D possibly TRBD1 on 5 matching bases. TRBV5-3 is designated an ORF whose function remains uncertain. Trimming shortened V by 1 base and J by 5 bases, and 15 bases separated the two germline ends. This CDR3 is built from 15 residues. CDR3 amino acids: CARSLYNRSDETQYF. The CDR3 DNA follows: TGTGCCAGAAGCTTGTATAACAGGTCGGATGAGACCCAGTACTTC.

J is TRBJ2-7 and V is TRBV5-6; 9 bases are a match to TRBD1. J gave up 2 bases and V 4 bases, and 7 bases lay outside the gene matches. This CDR3 has 15 residues. Germline lookup yields CDR1 SGHDT and CDR2 YYEEEE. In DNA, the CDR3 is TGTGCCAGCAGCCTCAGGACAGGGGACCCCTACGAGCAGTACGTC. It translates to CASSLRTGDPYEQYV.

The rearrangement uses TRBV27 and TRBJ2-1; TRBD2 aligns across 11 bases. J lost 3 bases, V lost 7 bases, and 8 bases had no gene match. CDR1 is MNHEY, CDR2 SMNVEV, per germline (reference sequence). This CDR3 region has 16 residues. The CDR3: CASTTLAGGGYNEQFF. The CDR3 DNA reads TGTGCCAGCACGACCTTAGCGGGGGGGGGCTACAATGAGCAGTTCTTC.

The genes are TRBV2 and TRBJ2-7, with 9 bases lining up with TRBD1. The length of the CDR3 is 13 residues. V shed 10 bases, J shed 2 bases, and the junction held 6 bases outside the gene matches. CDR1 is SNHLY, CDR2 FYNNEI, per germline. CDR3 nucleotide sequence: TGTGCCACCGGACAGGGGCCCACCTACGAGCAGTACTTC. This encodes CATGQGPTYEQYF.

V and J are TRBV2 and TRBJ1-1; no clear D gene. This CDR3 is built from 14 residues. Germline V CDR1 and CDR2: SNHLY, FYNNEI. V was pared by 1 base and J by 1 base, with 7 bases between. The CDR3 region is CASSEGHGNTEAFF. Written as DNA, the CDR3 is TGTGCCAGCAGTGAAGGGCATGGGAACACTGAAGCTTTCTTT. The complete variable domain, with remaining parts taken from reference TRBV2 and TRBJ1-1, reads EPEVTQTPSHQVTQMGQEVILRCVPISNHLYFYWYRQILGQKVEFLVSFYNNEISEKSEIFDDQFSVERPDGSNFTLKIRSTKLEDSAMYFCASSEGHGNTEAFFGQGTRLTVV.

The chain couples TRBV28 to TRBJ2-7; maybe TRBD1 (6 bases). Per germline, CDR1 MDHEN and CDR2 SYDVKM. The CDR3 has 14 amino acids. With 5 bases removed from V and 3 bases from J, the gap between germline ends came to 14 bases. The CDR3 sequence is CASSPTQDSYEQYF. CDR3 DNA: TGTGCCAGCAGTCCGACCCAGGACAGCTACGAGCAGTACTTC.

The CDR3 DNA reads TGTGCCAGCAGGAAGATATCGGGACAGGGATCCGAGTACTTC. It encodes CASRKISGQGSEYF. The V and J genes are TRBV5-4 and TRBJ2-7, with 9 bases aligning to TRBD1. The CDR3 consists of 14 residues. V shed 5 bases and J 11 bases; nucleotides not matched to a gene: 14. Germline CDR1 and CDR2: SGHNT and YYREEE (reference sequence).

This clone was seen only once. The chain has TRBV6-4 and TRBJ2-6; possibly TRBD2 for D (5 bases). The CDR3 covers 17 residues. Germline V gene lookup returns CDR1 MRHNA and CDR2 SNTAGT. V gave up 3 bases and J gave up 0 bases, with 12 bases separating them. The CDR3 nucleotides are TGTGCCAGCAGTGAGACATACGGGGACTCTGGGGCCAACGTCCTGACTTTC. Amino acid sequence: CASSETYGDSGANVLTF.

The chain joins TRBV7-6 to TRBJ1-2; D is uncertain. Germline V gene lookup returns CDR1 SGHVS and CDR2 FNYEAQ. V was pared by 0 bases and J by 4 bases, with 15 bases between. The CDR3 covers 16 residues. The CDR3 DNA reads as TGTGCCAGCAGCTTAGCGGTTGAGGGCCGGGCCTATGGCTACACCTTC. Translation gives CASSLAVEGRAYGYTF.

This clone showed up just once. The V call is TRBV7-9, the J call TRBJ2-7; 7 bases align to TRBD1. Looked up from germline, CDR1 is SEHNR and CDR2 is FQNEAQ (reference sequence). The CDR3 runs 14 residues. Trimming removed 5 bases from V and 7 bases from J; junction bases left unmatched: 11. CDR3 DNA: TGTGCCAGCAGCCACGACAGGGTGGCAGGGGAGCAGTACTTC. Translated, it gives CASSHDRVAGEQYF.

This sequence joins TRBV6-7 and TRBJ2-5; 7 nucleotides agree with TRBD1. TRBV6-7 is placed among ORFs of uncertain function. Trimming took 6 bases from V and 3 from J; bases not matched to a gene: 13. This CDR3 spans 16 amino acids. The CDR3 sequence is CASSLTGVTGKETQYF. As DNA, the CDR3 is TGTGCCAGCAGCCTAACTGGGGTGACAGGGAAAGAGACCCAGTACTTC.

V usage is TRBV10-3 and J usage is TRBJ2-7; no firm D call. The CDR3 extends over 13 amino acids. Trimming took off 7 bases at V and 3 bases at J, with 13 bases between the two ends. Germline V CDR1 and CDR2: ENHRY, SYGVKD. CDR3 sequence: CAITPGTIYEQYF. CDR3 DNA: TGTGCCATCACCCCTGGTACTATCTACGAGCAGTACTTC.

This clone came up once. The chain carries TRBV15 and TRBJ1-5, with a weak D call TRBD1 (6 bases). V lost 0 bases and J lost 2, with 23 bases in between. The CDR3 runs to 20 residues. Per the germline V gene, CDR1 is LNHNV and CDR2 is YYDKDF (reference sequence). The CDR3 coding sequence is TGTGCCACCAGCAGAGATTCTATAGTACAGGGCATATGGGGCAATCAGCCCCAGCATTTT. Encoded protein: CATSRDSIVQGIWGNQPQHF.

In this sample, this clone turned up once. The rearrangement uses TRBV28 and TRBJ2-2, with D possibly matching TRBD2 (5 bases). V was shortened by 4 bases and J by 5 bases, with 20 bases between the two germline ends. The germline gives CDR1 MDHEN, CDR2 SYDVKM. The CDR3 covers 17 residues. CDR3 nucleotides: TGTGCCAGCAGTTCCTCTGATAGCGTCATTAGTACCGGGGAGCTGTTTTTT. Protein: CASSSSDSVISTGELFF. Full variable domain (missing parts from reference TRBV28 and TRBJ2-2): DVKVTQSSRYLVKRTGEKVFLECVQDMDHENMFWYRQDPGLGLRLIYFSYDVKMKEKGDIPEGYSVSREKKERFSLILESASTNQTSMYLCASSSSDSVISTGELFFGEGSRLTVL.

J is TRBJ1-2 and V is TRBV5-1, with TRBD1 identical over 7 bases. Germline lookup yields CDR1 SGHRS and CDR2 YFSETQ. J lost 5 bases, V lost 4 bases, and 8 bases had no gene match. The CDR3 runs 14 residues. CDR3 nucleotide sequence: TGCGCCAGCAGCCCAAGTGGGACAGCTTATGGCTACACCTTC. Protein product: CASSPSGTAYGYTF.

CDR3 in DNA: TGTGCCAGTAGTTGGCTAGCGGGGGACAATGAGCAGTTCTTC. Its translation: CASSWLAGDNEQFF. This chain links TRBV19 with TRBJ2-1, with TRBD2 matching over 10 bases. With V trimmed by 5 bases and J by 5 bases, 3 bases remained unmatched. CDR3 length equals 14 residues. Germline CDR1 LNHDA, CDR2 SQIVND (reference sequence).

The chain has TRBV4-1 and TRBJ2-4, with TRBD1 identical over 9 bases. CDR1 MGHRA and CDR2 YSYEKL come from the germline V gene. V shed 5 bases and J 3 bases; nucleotides not matched to a gene: 8. The CDR3 loop spans 16 amino acids. This CDR3 reads CASSALGQGGKNIQYF. The CDR3, as DNA: TGCGCCAGCAGCGCCTTGGGACAGGGTGGCAAAAACATTCAGTACTTC.

This chain joins TRBV10-3 and TRBJ1-1; D is possibly TRBD1 (6 bases). CDR1 and CDR2 from the germline V gene are ENHRY and SYGVKD. The germline V and J ends were trimmed by 6 bases and 6 bases, with 20 bases remaining between them. This CDR3 comprises 15 residues. Here the CDR3 reads CAIRDAGEGQPEAFF. In DNA form, the CDR3 reads TGTGCCATCAGGGACGCAGGGGAGGGGCAGCCTGAAGCTTTCTTT.

The chain couples TRBV6-1 to TRBJ1-4, with D maybe TRBD1 (5 bases). CDR1 is MNHNS, CDR2 SASEGT, per germline. The CDR3 loop spans 13 amino acids. The ends were cut back, 8 bases at V and 8 bases at J, with 15 bases in the middle. CDR3 DNA sequence: TGTGCCAGCCAAAGGTATCAGGGAGAAAAACTGTTTTTT. This codes for CASQRYQGEKLFF.

This clone was found once. The chain joins TRBV28 to TRBJ2-1; weak D call: TRBD1 (5 bases). Germline V CDR1 and CDR2: MDHEN, SYDVKM. This CDR3 is built from 13 residues. Trimming removed 6 bases from V and 3 bases from J, with 9 bases in between. This chain's CDR3 is CASSRVLYNEQFF. The CDR3 nucleotides are TGTGCCAGCAGCAGGGTTCTCTACAATGAGCAGTTCTTC.

The chain is built from TRBV7-9 and TRBJ1-1; D is ambiguous. The length of the CDR3 is 14 residues. Per the germline V gene, CDR1 is SEHNR and CDR2 is FQNEAQ (reference sequence). The germline V and J ends were trimmed by 1 base and 3 bases, with 9 bases remaining between them. The CDR3 loop is CASSLVSGDTEAFF. The CDR3 DNA sequence: TGTGCCAGCAGCTTAGTATCCGGAGACACTGAAGCTTTCTTT.

This chain joins TRBV18 and TRBJ1-6, with TRBD1 identical over 8 bases. Germline CDR1 is KGHSH and CDR2 is LQKENI. The ends lost 5 bases at V and 6 bases at J; junction bases unmatched: 6. The CDR3 has 15 residues. In nucleotides, the CDR3 is TGTGCCAGCTCATCCCGGGACAGGCTTAATTCACCCCTCCACTTT. This codes for CASSSRDRLNSPLHF.

This clone was seen a few times. This chain links TRBV4-1 with TRBJ2-7; 10 bases align to TRBD1. CDR1 MGHRA and CDR2 YSYEKL come from the germline V gene. The trim removed 3 bases at V and 2 bases at J, leaving 4 bases unmatched. The CDR3 is made up of 15 amino acids. This CDR3 is CASSQRDRGPYEQYF. The CDR3 coding sequence is TGCGCCAGCAGCCAGAGGGACAGGGGCCCCTACGAGCAGTACTTC.